The rows below give T cell receptor beta chains drawn from one sample of a study of technical replicates of blood from a handful of donors. The method was immunoSEQ multiplex PCR; TCRdb's version includes in-frame clones alone and lacks a portion of them. Among roughly 79,000 clones listed, approximately 94% were seen once. Sequenced sample: T cells isolated from PBMCs. These receptors were collected from a human donor in good health. Both conserved end residues are part of each CDR3. A D gene is named only where the DNA matches it firmly. Clone size is not always given. Where it is, it says once, few, many or a class for expanded clones.

V gene: TRBV1
D gene: .
clone size: .
J gene: TRBJ2-5
CDR3 protein: CTSSQEIQGLWETQYF
CDR3 DNA: TGCACCAGCAGCCAAGAGATTCAGGGGTTGTGGGAGACCCAGTACTTC

V gene: TRBV15
D gene: .
clone size: .
J gene: TRBJ2-3
CDR3 protein: CATSRDYSTDTQYF
CDR3 DNA: TGTGCCACCAGCAGAGATTATAGCACAGATACGCAGTATTTT

V gene: TRBV19
D gene: .
clone size: .
J gene: TRBJ2-7
CDR3 protein: CASSVSGGGSYEQYF
CDR3 DNA: TGTGCCAGTAGTGTATCAGGGGGCGGGAGCTACGAGCAGTACTTC

V gene: TRBV6-5
D gene: TRBD1
clone size: .
J gene: TRBJ2-5
CDR3 protein: CASSYFGTDETQYF
CDR3 DNA: TGTGCCAGCAGTTATTTTGGGACAGACGAGACCCAGTACTTC

V gene: TRBV11-3
D gene: .
clone size: .
J gene: TRBJ2-2
CDR3 protein: CASSRSSFGTRYTGELFF
CDR3 DNA: TGTGCCAGCAGCCGTAGTAGCTTCGGGACTCGATACACCGGGGAGCTGTTTTTT

V gene: TRBV6-6
D gene: TRBD1
clone size: .
J gene: TRBJ2-7
CDR3 protein: CASSYGTGYTYEQYF
CDR3 DNA: TGTGCCAGCAGTTATGGGACAGGGTATACCTACGAGCAGTACTTC

V gene: TRBV2
D gene: TRBD2
clone size: .
J gene: TRBJ2-7
CDR3 protein: CASILGLADTYEQYF
CDR3 DNA: TGTGCCAGCATCCTAGGACTAGCGGATACCTACGAGCAGTACTTC

V gene: TRBV10-3
D gene: .
clone size: .
J gene: TRBJ1-3
CDR3 protein: CAISEGGGGIIYF
CDR3 DNA: TGTGCCATCAGTGAGGGCGGTGGAGGGATCATATATTTT

V gene: TRBV4-2
D gene: TRBD1
clone size: .
J gene: TRBJ2-7
CDR3 protein: CASSPDRELDEQYF
CDR3 DNA: TGTGCCAGCAGCCCGGACAGGGAATTGGACGAGCAGTACTTC

V gene: TRBV7-6
D gene: .
clone size: .
J gene: TRBJ2-7
CDR3 protein: CASSLDNTYEQYF
CDR3 DNA: TGTGCCAGCAGCTTAGACAATACCTACGAGCAGTACTTC

V gene: TRBV9
D gene: .
clone size: .
J gene: TRBJ2-3
CDR3 protein: CASSVGHGTYSTDTQYF
CDR3 DNA: TGTGCCAGCAGCGTAGGTCACGGGACATATAGCACAGATACGCAGTATTTT

V gene: TRBV4-3
D gene: .
clone size: .
J gene: TRBJ1-2
CDR3 protein: CASSQDFEGRLGYTF
CDR3 DNA: TGCGCCAGCAGCCAAGATTTTGAGGGTAGACTAGGGTACACCTTC

V gene: TRBV4-2
D gene: TRBD2
clone size: .
J gene: TRBJ2-3
CDR3 protein: CASSQPIAGEAEYYTDTQYF
CDR3 DNA: TGTGCCAGCAGCCAACCTATAGCGGGAGAAGCCGAATATTACACAGATACGCAGTATTTT

V gene: TRBV7-9
D gene: .
clone size: .
J gene: TRBJ1-2
CDR3 protein: CASSLGAVYGYTF
CDR3 DNA: TGTGCCAGCAGCTTAGGGGCAGTCTATGGCTACACCTTC

V gene: TRBV10-3
D gene: TRBD2
clone size: .
J gene: TRBJ2-3
CDR3 protein: CAIRSGNEDTQYF
CDR3 DNA: TGTGCCATCAGGAGCGGGAACGAAGATACGCAGTATTTT

V gene: TRBV7-2
D gene: .
clone size: .
J gene: TRBJ1-1
CDR3 protein: CASSSNRDSTEAFF
CDR3 DNA: TGTGCCAGCAGCTCGAACAGGGATAGCACTGAAGCTTTCTTT

V gene: TRBV5-1
D gene: TRBD2
clone size: .
J gene: TRBJ2-1
CDR3 protein: CASSSRTSPNEQFF
CDR3 DNA: TGCGCCAGCAGCTCCCGGACTAGCCCTAATGAGCAGTTCTTC

V gene: TRBV7-6
D gene: .
clone size: .
J gene: TRBJ2-2
CDR3 protein: CASSLYIQGGNTGELFF
CDR3 DNA: TGTGCCAGCAGCCTTTACATACAGGGCGGGAACACCGGGGAGCTGTTTTTT

V gene: TRBV7-5
D gene: .
clone size: .
J gene: TRBJ2-7
CDR3 protein: CVRSSPDRISYEQYF
CDR3 DNA: TGTGTCAGAAGCTCTCCTGACAGGATCTCCTACGAGCAGTACTTC

V gene: TRBV18
D gene: .
clone size: .
J gene: TRBJ1-1
CDR3 protein: CASSPLGANTEAFF
CDR3 DNA: TGTGCCAGCTCACCTCTGGGGGCGAACACTGAAGCTTTCTTT

V gene: TRBV15
D gene: .
clone size: .
J gene: TRBJ2-7
CDR3 protein: CATSRGLEQYF
CDR3 DNA: TGTGCCACCAGCAGAGGGCTCGAGCAGTACTTC

V gene: TRBV6-6
D gene: TRBD1
clone size: .
J gene: TRBJ2-2
CDR3 protein: CASTLEGQTKSMFF
CDR3 DNA: TGTGCCAGCACCCTAGAGGGACAGACTAAAAGTATGTTTTTT

V gene: TRBV7-7
D gene: TRBD2
clone size: .
J gene: TRBJ2-3
CDR3 protein: CASSSGTSGSGGTDTQYF
CDR3 DNA: TGTGCCAGCAGCTCGGGGACTAGCGGGAGTGGGGGCACAGATACGCAGTATTTT

V gene: TRBV6-4
D gene: .
clone size: .
J gene: TRBJ1-1
CDR3 protein: CASSDVLGATEAFF
CDR3 DNA: TGTGCCAGCAGTGACGTTCTGGGGGCCACTGAAGCTTTCTTT

V gene: TRBV7-7
D gene: .
clone size: .
J gene: TRBJ2-2
CDR3 protein: CASSLSGTGELFF
CDR3 DNA: TGTGCTAGCAGCCTAAGTGGCACCGGGGAGCTGTTTTTT

V gene: TRBV7-2
D gene: .
clone size: .
J gene: TRBJ2-2
CDR3 protein: CASSFLFNTGELFF
CDR3 DNA: TGTGCCAGCAGCTTCCTGTTCAACACCGGGGAGCTGTTTTTT

V gene: TRBV7-2
D gene: .
clone size: .
J gene: TRBJ2-7
CDR3 protein: CASSLAFLSSYEQYF
CDR3 DNA: TGTGCCAGCAGCTTAGCTTTTCTGAGCTCCTACGAGCAGTACTTC

V gene: TRBV7-6
D gene: TRBD2
clone size: .
J gene: TRBJ2-1
CDR3 protein: CASSPGLAARNEQFF
CDR3 DNA: TGTGCCAGCAGCCCTGGACTAGCGGCAAGGAATGAGCAGTTCTTC

V gene: TRBV7-2
D gene: .
clone size: .
J gene: TRBJ2-1
CDR3 protein: CASSLGTYNEQFF
CDR3 DNA: TGTGCCAGCAGCTTAGGGACTTACAATGAGCAGTTCTTC

V gene: TRBV9
D gene: TRBD1
clone size: .
J gene: TRBJ1-1
CDR3 protein: CASSDHRGKAFF
CDR3 DNA: TGTGCCAGCAGCGATCACAGGGGAAAAGCTTTCTTT

V gene: TRBV6-5
D gene: .
clone size: .
J gene: TRBJ2-1
CDR3 protein: CASSIYSGSEQFF
CDR3 DNA: TGTGCCAGCAGCATTTATAGCGGCAGTGAGCAGTTCTTC

V gene: TRBV28
D gene: .
clone size: .
J gene: TRBJ2-3
CDR3 protein: CASNREISTDTQYF
CDR3 DNA: TGTGCAAGCAACAGGGAGATTAGCACAGATACGCAGTATTTT

V gene: TRBV27
D gene: .
clone size: .
J gene: TRBJ2-3
CDR3 protein: CASSLWLGAADTQYF
CDR3 DNA: TGTGCCAGCAGTTTATGGTTAGGGGCTGCAGATACGCAGTATTTT

V gene: TRBV7-2
D gene: .
clone size: once
J gene: TRBJ2-7
CDR3 protein: CASSLGSLGVYEQYF
CDR3 DNA: TGTGCCAGCAGCTTGGGCAGCCTAGGGGTCTACGAGCAGTACTTC

V gene: TRBV19
D gene: .
clone size: .
J gene: TRBJ1-2
CDR3 protein: CASSIGGRGVEGYTF
CDR3 DNA: TGTGCCAGTAGTATAGGAGGCAGGGGTGTGGAGGGCTACACCTTC